This TCR beta chain comes out of a study of T cell repertoires in cytomegalovirus infection. Across the study: Public TCR beta signatures provided an indication of both CMV infection and a matching HLA type.

V lost 0 bases to trimming and J lost 0 bases; unmatched junction nucleotides: 1. Germline lookup yields CDR1 SGHRS and CDR2 YFSETQ. This CDR3 is built from 16 residues. TCRdb recomputed calls from the reads with MiXCR, one row per CDR3 protein. This sample yields approximately 150,000 distinct CDR3 sequences, of which 5.5% to 8% are seen a single time; about a sixth belongs to the top ten. In its sample, this clonotype was seen a few times. The gene calls are TRBV5-1 and TRBJ1-3; the match to TRBD1 covers 9 bases. This sequence originates from a human donor in good health (CMV status not recorded). Some clones in this sample may be carry-over from other donors' samples. Sequencing was carried out using PBMCs. In DNA, the CDR3 is TGCGCCAGCAGCTTGGGGACAGGGGCCTCTGGAAACACCATATATTTT. Protein product: CASSLGTGASGNTIYF.